Presented here are 16 T cell receptor beta chains from one specimen sequenced in a study of T-cell reconstitution after alpha-beta-depleted transplantation in children. The authors prepared the TCRbeta library with unique molecular identifiers. TCRdb called the PCR reads again in MiXCR, with one record for every CDR3 protein. The sample includes 200,000 to 250,000 distinct CDR3 sequences, approximately 12% of them seen just once. The starting material was PBMCs from the stem cell graft donor, obtained from the stem cell graft. The receptors stem from a human donor who donated a stem cell graft to a child with acute lymphoblastic leukemia.

In this sample, this clonotype turned up many times. The V and J genes are TRBV25-1 and TRBJ1-2; unclear D gene. V was shortened by 5 bases and J by 5 bases, with 12 bases between the two germline ends. Germline V lookup: CDR1 MGHDK, CDR2 SYGVNS. The CDR3 consists of 13 residues. The CDR3 loop reads CASSLEGRYGYTF. CDR3 nucleotides: TGTGCCAGCAGTCTGGAAGGGAGATATGGCTACACCTTC.

This clonotype was counted ten times or more. Germline and junction disagree at one end, which may indicate a read error. This chain joins TRBV7-2 and TRBJ2-1; TRBD1 might be the D (8 bases). From germline, CDR1 is SGHTA and CDR2 FQGNSA. The CDR3 contains 12 residues. In nucleotides, the CDR3 is TGTGCCAGCAGCTCCTCGTACAGGGGGGGAGTCTTC. This sequence encodes CASSSSYRGGVF. Complete variable domain (other parts from reference TRBV7-2 and TRBJ2-1): GAGVSQSPSNKVTEKGKDVELRCDPISGHTALYWYRQSLGQGLEFLIYFQGNSAPDKSGLPSDRFSAERTGGSVSTLTIQRTQQEDSAVYLCASSSSYRGGVFGPGTRLTVL.

This clonotype was seen a few times. The genes are TRBV14 and TRBJ2-1; D not resolved. CDR1 is SGHDN and CDR2 is FVKESK in the germline V gene. Trimming removed 0 bases from V and 4 bases from J, with 4 bases in between. CDR3 length: 13 amino acids. CDR3 nucleotide sequence: TGTGCCAGCAGCCAAGAAGGTTACAATGAGCAGTTCTTC. Residues: CASSQEGYNEQFF.

This clonotype was seen repeatedly, ten times or more. The gene calls are TRBV20-1 and TRBJ2-5; D perhaps matches TRBD2 (5 bases). V was shortened by 5 bases and J by 2 bases, with 18 bases between the two germline ends. This CDR3 is 15 amino acids long. From germline, CDR1 is DFQATT and CDR2 SNEGSKA (reference sequence). The CDR3 nucleotides read TGCAGTGCTCGGAGTTTCGGACTGGAACAAGAGACCCAGTACTTC. Protein product: CSARSFGLEQETQYF.

The genes are TRBV4-1 and TRBJ2-2; a weak D match, TRBD2 (6 bases). Germline V CDR1 and CDR2: MGHRA, YSYEKL. Trimming took off 3 bases at V and 4 bases at J, with 12 bases between the two ends. This CDR3 region has 15 residues. CDR3 DNA sequence: TGCGCCAGCAGCCATCATAGCGGTTTCACCGGGGAGCTGTTTTTT. It codes for CASSHHSGFTGELFF.

As to this clonotype: A read error may explain this, as a much larger clone is one base away. CDR3 in DNA: TGTGCCAGCACCTATCCATCGGGTGGGAGTGAAAAACTGTTTTTT. Translating gives CASTYPSGGSEKLFF. This chain joins TRBV7-2 and TRBJ1-4; D is uncertain. With 7 bases removed from V and 7 bases from J, the gap between germline ends came to 19 bases. Germline V gene sequence: CDR1 SGHTA, CDR2 FQGNSA. The CDR3 has 15 amino acids.

This clonotype was observed many times. The chain carries TRBV12-3 or TRBV12-4 and TRBJ1-6; TRBD1 is a possible D gene (6 bases). V lost 0 bases, J lost 8 bases, and 20 bases lay in between. This CDR3 is 18 amino acids long. CDR3 sequence: CASSLAWGRLRGDSPLHF. The CDR3 region has the DNA TGTGCCAGCAGTTTAGCTTGGGGACGCCTCAGGGGCGATTCACCCCTCCACTTT.

Notes on this clonotype: A much larger clonotype is one base distant, so this may be a read error. The rearrangement joins TRBV18 to TRBJ1-4; weak D call: TRBD1 (5 bases). Deletions cut 2 bases from V and 9 bases from J, with 13 bases between. This CDR3 is 14 amino acids long. Per the germline V gene, CDR1 is KGHSH and CDR2 is LQKENI. For the CDR3, the DNA is TGTGCCAGCTCACCAACCCGGGGCTATAAAAAACTGTTTTTT. This translates into CASSPTRGYKKLFF.

This clonotype came up many times. The chain couples TRBV5-6 to TRBJ2-7, with D possibly matching TRBD2 (5 bases). CDR1 SGHDT and CDR2 YYEEEE come from the germline V gene. The ends were cut back, 4 bases at V and 4 bases at J, with 24 bases in the middle. The CDR3 extends over 17 amino acids. CDR3 protein: CASSPRGTALVGYEQYF. The CDR3 DNA sequence: TGTGCCAGCAGCCCCCGGGGAACAGCGCTGGTTGGGTACGAGCAGTACTTC.

This clonotype was recorded at least ten times. The CDR3 region is CATSELAHWGETQYF. The CDR3 DNA follows: TGTGCCACCAGTGAGCTAGCCCATTGGGGAGAGACCCAGTACTTC. The J gene is TRBJ2-5, the V gene TRBV24-1; maybe TRBD2 (5 bases). Germline V gene data show CDR1 as KGHDR and CDR2 as SFDVKD. CDR3 length equals 15 residues. V was pared by 4 bases and J by 4 bases, with 15 bases between.

The rearrangement joins TRBV18 to TRBJ2-5; D possibly corresponds to TRBD2 (5 bases). The V gene lost 6 bases and the J gene lost 1 base, with 12 bases spanning the gap. This CDR3 has 14 residues. CDR1 and CDR2 from the germline V gene are KGHSH and LQKENI. CDR3: CASSREVPQETQYF. CDR3 in DNA: TGTGCCAGCTCCCGGGAAGTCCCCCAAGAGACCCAGTACTTC.

The rearrangement uses TRBV11-1 and TRBJ2-1, with 7 nucleotides matching TRBD1. The CDR3 runs to 15 residues. Germline CDR1 is SGHAT and CDR2 is FQDESV (reference sequence). V dropped 6 bases and J dropped 0; count of bases not matched to a gene: 5. CDR3 sequence: CASSHGTVSYNEQFF. The CDR3 DNA is TGTGCCAGCAGTCACGGGACAGTCTCCTACAATGAGCAGTTCTTC.

This clonotype appeared many times. The genes are TRBV24-1 and TRBJ2-1; no reliable D call. CDR1 KGHDR and CDR2 SFDVKD come from the germline V gene. The CDR3 is 12 residues long. Trimming removed 7 bases from V and 8 bases from J, with 11 bases in between. The CDR3 region is CATSQSMDEQFF. In nucleotides, the CDR3 is TGTGCCACCAGCCAATCAATGGATGAGCAGTTCTTC.

The chain is built from TRBV7-2 and TRBJ2-5; a weak D match, TRBD1 (6 bases). Trimming cost V 3 bases and J 0 bases, with 11 bases left between them. CDR1 and CDR2 (germline): SGHTA, FQGNSA. The CDR3 contains 15 residues. This chain's CDR3 is CASSLQQGYQETQYF. The CDR3 coding sequence is TGTGCCAGCAGCTTGCAGCAGGGGTACCAAGAGACCCAGTACTTC.

The CDR3 DNA sequence: TGTGCCAGCAGCTTAGTTGGGGCGGACACTGAAGCTTTCTTT. Its translation is CASSLVGADTEAFF. V is TRBV7-2 and J is TRBJ1-1; maybe TRBD1 (5 bases). CDR1 and CDR2 from the germline V gene are SGHTA and FQGNSA. The CDR3 spans 14 residues. V gave up 1 base and J gave up 3 bases, with 9 bases separating them.

This clonotype appeared many times. This chain links TRBV9 with TRBJ1-1; D gene unclear. This CDR3 is built from 13 residues. Trimming stripped 0 bases from V and 7 bases from J, with 10 bases between. Per germline, CDR1 SGDLS and CDR2 YYNGEE. DNA of the CDR3: TGTGCCAGCAGCGTAGTGGCACAGAGTGAAGCTTTCTTT. Protein sequence: CASSVVAQSEAFF.